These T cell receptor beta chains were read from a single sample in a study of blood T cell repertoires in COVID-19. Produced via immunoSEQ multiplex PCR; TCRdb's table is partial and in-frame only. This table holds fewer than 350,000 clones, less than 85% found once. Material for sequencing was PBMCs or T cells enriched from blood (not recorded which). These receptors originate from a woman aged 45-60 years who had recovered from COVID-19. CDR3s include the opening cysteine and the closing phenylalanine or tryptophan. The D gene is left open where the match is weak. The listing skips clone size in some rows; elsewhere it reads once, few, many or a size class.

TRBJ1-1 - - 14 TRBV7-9 TGTGCCAGCAGCCTGAGACCCGGGGACACTGAAGCTTTCTTT CASSLRPGDTEAFF
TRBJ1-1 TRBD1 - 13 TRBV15 TGTGCCACCAGAAGGGGACAGGGAACTGAAGCTTTCTTT CATRRGQGTEAFF
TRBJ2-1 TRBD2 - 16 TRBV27 TGTGCCAGCAATACGGGACTCGGAGCGGGAGTAAATGAGCAGTTCTTC CASNTGLGAGVNEQFF
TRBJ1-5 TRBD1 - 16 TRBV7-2 TGTGCCAGCAGCTTAGCCGTCACAGGGGTCAATCAGCCCCAGCATTTT CASSLAVTGVNQPQHF
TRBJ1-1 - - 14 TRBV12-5 TGTGCTAGTGGTTTATCTGTGAGGAACACTGAAGCTTTCTTT CASGLSVRNTEAFF
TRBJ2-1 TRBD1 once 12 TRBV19 TGTGCCTCGGGACAGGGCATTAGGGAGCAGTTCTTC CASGQGIREQFF
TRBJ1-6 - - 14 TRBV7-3 TGTGCCAGCAGCTTTAGGGGAGGGGGATCACCCCTCCACTTT CASSFRGGGSPLHF
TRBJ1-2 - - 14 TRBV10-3 TGTGCCATCAGTGAGTCGGGGGGAGTTTTTGGCTACACCTTC CAISESGGVFGYTF
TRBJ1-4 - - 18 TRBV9 TGTGCCAGCAGCGTATGTCGATTGGGACTCGCCGGCCCTGAAAAACTGTTTTTT CASSVCRLGLAGPEKLFF
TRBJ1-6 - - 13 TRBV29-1 TGCACCGCGAGTGTGGGAGGCAATTCACCCCTCCACTTT CTASVGGNSPLHF
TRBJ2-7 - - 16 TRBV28 TGTGCCAGCAGTCCGCGGGTGGGCAGGGGACCTTACGAGCAGTACTTC CASSPRVGRGPYEQYF
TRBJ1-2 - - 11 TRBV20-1 TGCAGTGCTAGACCCTTGTCCGGCTACACCTTC CSARPLSGYTF
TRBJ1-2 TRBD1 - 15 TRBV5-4 TGTGCCAGCAGCATCCCGACAGGGCCGAACTATGGCTACACCTTC CASSIPTGPNYGYTF
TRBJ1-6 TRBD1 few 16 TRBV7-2 TGTGCCAGCAGCTTAACGGGACAGCCGAATAATTCACCCCTCCACTTT CASSLTGQPNNSPLHF
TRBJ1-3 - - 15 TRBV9 TGTGCCAGCAGCGTGCGGACTGGGAATGGAAACACCATATATTTT CASSVRTGNGNTIYF
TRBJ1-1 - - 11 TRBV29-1 TGCAGCGTTGTGTTTAGGACAGACGCTTTCTTT CSVVFRTDAFF
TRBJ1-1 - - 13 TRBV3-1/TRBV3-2 TGTGCCAGCAGCCACAGGGCAGAAACTGAAGCTTTCTTT CASSHRAETEAFF
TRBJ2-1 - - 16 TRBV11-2 TGTGCCAGCAGCTTAGGAAGGCAGGGGGGAAACAATGAGCAGTTCTTC CASSLGRQGGNNEQFF
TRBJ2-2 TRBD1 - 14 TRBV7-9 TGTGCCAGCAGCCGGCAGACAGGGACCGGGGAGCTGTTTTTT CASSRQTGTGELFF
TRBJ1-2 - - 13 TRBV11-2 TGTGCCAGCAGCTTACAACTCGACTATGGCTACACCTTC CASSLQLDYGYTF
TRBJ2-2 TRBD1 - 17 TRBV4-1 TGCGCCAGCAGCCAAGGGGGGAGACAGGGGGATAACGGGGAGCTGTTTTTT CASSQGGRQGDNGELFF
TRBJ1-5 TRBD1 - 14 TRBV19 TGTGCCAGTAGTGTCAGGGGGCAAGGGCAGCCCCAGCATTTT CASSVRGQGQPQHF
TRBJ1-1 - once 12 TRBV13 TGTGCCAGCAGGGGTCCGGGACACGTAGCTTTCTTT CASRGPGHVAFF
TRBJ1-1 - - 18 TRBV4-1 TGCGCCAGCACCCTCACTGGGGGAGGGGAGGGGGGTCACACTGAAGCTTTCTTT CASTLTGGGEGGHTEAFF
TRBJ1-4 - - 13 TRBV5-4 TGTGCCAGCAGCTTGCAGGGATCCGAAAAACTGTTTTTT CASSLQGSEKLFF
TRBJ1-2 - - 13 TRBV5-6 TGTGCCAGCAGCCCAACTGCAGGCTATGGCTACACCTTC CASSPTAGYGYTF
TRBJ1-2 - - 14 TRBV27 TGTGCCAGCAGACAATCGGGGGTAATAAAAGGCTACACCTTC CASRQSGVIKGYTF
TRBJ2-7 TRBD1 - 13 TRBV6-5 TGTGCCAGCAGCGAGACAGGGCTTAGGGAGCAGTACTTC CASSETGLREQYF
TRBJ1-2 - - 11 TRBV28 TGTGCCAGCAGGGCAGTGAGGGGCTACACCTTC CASRAVRGYTF
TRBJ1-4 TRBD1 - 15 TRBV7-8 TGTGCCAGCAGCGCGAAGACAGGGTTGAATGAAAAACTGTTTTTT CASSAKTGLNEKLFF
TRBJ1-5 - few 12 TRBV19 TGTGCCAGCTGGGGGGGTGGCCAGCCCCAGCATTTT CASWGGGQPQHF
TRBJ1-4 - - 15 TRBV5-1 TGCGCCAGCAGCTTGGCCGGAGGCAGAGATGAAAAACTGTTTTTT CASSLAGGRDEKLFF
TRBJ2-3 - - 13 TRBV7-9 TGTGCCAGCAGCTTACCGGGGGCAGATACGCAGTATTTT CASSLPGADTQYF
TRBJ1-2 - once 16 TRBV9 TGTGCCAGCAGGTATGACAGTTCAACCTTTAACTATGGCTACACCTTC CASRYDSSTFNYGYTF
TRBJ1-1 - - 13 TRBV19 TGTGCCAGTAGCCACCCAGAGAACACTGAAGCTTTCTTT CASSHPENTEAFF
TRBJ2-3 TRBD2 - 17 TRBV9 TGTGCCAGCAGCGTAACGGGACTAGCGGGGACTACAGATACGCAGTATTTT CASSVTGLAGTTDTQYF
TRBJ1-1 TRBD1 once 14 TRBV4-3 TGCGCCAGCAGCCAGGACAGGGGGCGACTGAGAGCTTTCTTT CASSQDRGRLRAFF
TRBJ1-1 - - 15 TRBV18 TGTGCCAGCTCACTAGGGACGGGAGAGAACACTGAAGCTTTCTTT CASSLGTGENTEAFF
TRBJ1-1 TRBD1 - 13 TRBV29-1 TGCAGCGCGGGACAGCAAATTAACACTGAAGCTTTCTTT CSAGQQINTEAFF
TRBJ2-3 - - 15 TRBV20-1 TGCAGTGCTAGTGTCCCGGGACTCTACACAGATACGCAGTATTTT CSASVPGLYTDTQYF
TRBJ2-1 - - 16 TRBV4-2 TGTGCCAGCAGCCAGCCCGGGTTTGAGTCCTACAATGAGCAGTTCTTC CASSQPGFESYNEQFF
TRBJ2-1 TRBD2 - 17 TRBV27 TGTGCCAGCAGTTTCCGACTAGCGGGCCTCACCTCGAATGAGCAGTTCTTC CASSFRLAGLTSNEQFF
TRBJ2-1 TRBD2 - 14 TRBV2 TGTGCCAGCAGTGAGGTACTAGCGGGCAATGAGCAGTTCTTC CASSEVLAGNEQFF
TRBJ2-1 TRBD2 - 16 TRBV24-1 TGTGCCACCAGTGACCCTAGCGGGAGGGCCCCTCATGAGCAGTTCTTC CATSDPSGRAPHEQFF
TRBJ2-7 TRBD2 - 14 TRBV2 TGTGCCAGCAGTGAAGGAGCGGGAATAGGAGAGCAGTACTTC CASSEGAGIGEQYF
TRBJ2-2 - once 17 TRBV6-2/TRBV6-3 TGTGCCAGCAGTTACGGGTTTGGAGGGAGTGAGACCGGGGAGCTGTTTTTT CASSYGFGGSETGELFF